This entry describes one T cell receptor beta chain. These data originate in a study of blood T cell repertoires in COVID-19. The ends were cut back, 3 bases at V and 7 bases at J, with 15 bases in the middle. CDR1 and CDR2 from the germline V gene are SQVTM and ANQGSEA. There are 14 residues in the CDR3. Clones were read by immunoSEQ multiplex PCR, and TCRdb kept only the in-frame ones, dropping some. The data contain around 160,000 clones, around 84% of them singletons. This chain uses TRBV29-1 with TRBJ1-4, with a possible D match to TRBD1 (6 bases). This TCR came from a human donor in a cohort sampled during active COVID-19. What was sequenced was peripheral blood. CDR3 loop: CSVEVGGASEKLFF. The CDR3 DNA is TGCAGCGTTGAGGTGGGGGGGGCTAGTGAAAAACTGTTTTTT.